The 12 T cell receptor beta chains in this list originate from one sample, sequenced in a study of blood T cell repertoires in COVID-19. This table comes from immunoSEQ multiplex PCR, and its TCRdb copy is limited to in-frame clones, with some not included. The sample contains 150,000 to 200,000 clones, more than 90% of which appear only once. Sequenced: peripheral blood. These receptors were taken from a man in his sixties with active or convalescent COVID-19.

V gene TRBV7-9 combines with J gene TRBJ1-1; 10 nucleotides match TRBD1. Unmatched junction bases numbered 3, after V lost 6 bases and J lost 5 bases. The CDR3 runs to 13 residues. Germline lookup yields CDR1 SEHNR and CDR2 FQNEAQ (reference sequence). The CDR3 DNA follows: TGTGCCAGCAGGACAGGGGGCTTTACTGAAGCTTTCTTT. It translates to CASRTGGFTEAFF.

This clone occurred once. The chain has TRBV5-1 and TRBJ1-6, with TRBD1 identical over 8 bases. CDR1 and CDR2 (germline): SGHRS, YFSETQ. The CDR3 has 14 amino acids. Unmatched junction bases numbered 6, after V lost 4 bases and J lost 9 bases. The CDR3 DNA sequence: TGCGCCAGCAGCGCCGGACAGGGTGGTTCACCCCTCCACTTT. It yields the protein CASSAGQGGSPLHF.

The count of this clone is one. The chain employs TRBV6-1 and TRBJ1-5; perhaps TRBD1 as D (5 bases). The CDR3 is 14 residues long. V lost 2 bases to trimming and J lost 1 base, with 6 bases between them. Germline V gives CDR1 MNHNS, CDR2 SASEGT. The CDR3 region has the DNA TGTGCCAGCAGTGAATCAGGGAGCAATCAGCCCCAGCATTTT. This encodes CASSESGSNQPQHF.

The chain is built from TRBV7-2 and TRBJ2-1, with TRBD2 as a possible D gene (6 bases). Per the germline V gene, CDR1 is SGHTA and CDR2 is FQGNSA. The V and J ends lost 6 bases and 0 bases respectively, with 15 bases between them. The CDR3 has 16 residues. As DNA, the CDR3 is TGTGCCAGCAGAAAAGGGCTAGCGTTCTCCTACAATGAGCAGTTCTTC. Translating gives CASRKGLAFSYNEQFF.

The chain combines TRBV3-1 (or the pseudogene TRBV3-2) with TRBJ2-3; 11 nucleotides agree with TRBD2. J was trimmed by 3 bases and V by 4 bases; bases with no gene match: 3. Germline CDR1 reads LGHDT; CDR2 reads YNNKEL (reference sequence). The CDR3 has 15 residues. The CDR3 spells CASSLTSGSTDTQYF. The CDR3 nucleotides are TGTGCCAGCAGCCTTACTAGCGGGAGTACAGATACGCAGTATTTT.

This chain links TRBV10-3 with TRBJ1-6; no reliable D call. The CDR3 sequence is 15 residues long. Trimming removed 3 bases from V and 4 bases from J, with 10 bases in between. Per germline, CDR1 ENHRY and CDR2 SYGVKD. The DNA of the CDR3 is TGTGCCATCAGTGACCGGGAAGCATATAATTCACCCCTCCACTTT. Translation gives CAISDREAYNSPLHF.

The V call is TRBV7-2, the J call TRBJ2-7; a weak D match, TRBD1 (5 bases). Germline loops: CDR1 SGHTA, CDR2 FQGNSA. The CDR3 is 12 amino acids. V lost 3 bases to trimming and J lost 4 bases, with 7 bases between them. CDR3 residues: CASSFKGYEQYF. The CDR3 DNA reads TGTGCCAGCAGCTTTAAGGGGTACGAGCAGTACTTC.

The chain uses TRBV30 and TRBJ1-1; 9 bases line up with TRBD1. The CDR3 totals 13 residues. Germline V gene lookup returns CDR1 GTSNPN and CDR2 SVGIG (reference sequence). Losses at the gene ends were 4 bases for V and 4 bases for J; bases not matched to a gene: 4. CDR3 nucleotides: TGTGCCTGGAAGACAGGGGGGGGCACTGAAGCTTTCTTT. The encoded protein is CAWKTGGGTEAFF.

V usage is TRBV27 and J usage is TRBJ1-5, with D perhaps TRBD1 (5 bases). The CDR3 consists of 17 residues. The germline gives CDR1 MNHEY, CDR2 SMNVEV (reference sequence). The V end lost 1 base, the J end lost 1 base, and 14 bases lay between the germline ends. CDR3 in amino acids: CASSLYMSKGSNQPQHF. The CDR3 DNA reads TGTGCCAGCAGTTTATATATGAGTAAGGGGAGCAATCAGCCCCAGCATTTT.

This rearrangement joins TRBV10-3 to TRBJ2-3; D is perhaps TRBD2 (6 bases). Trimming shortened V by 7 bases and J by 4 bases, and 12 bases separated the two germline ends. This CDR3 contains 13 residues. CDR1 and CDR2 (germline): ENHRY, SYGVKD. The CDR3 is CAITREEADTQYF. CDR3 DNA sequence: TGTGCCATCACCAGGGAGGAGGCAGATACGCAGTATTTT.

The rearrangement joins TRBV12-3 or TRBV12-4 to TRBJ1-2, with TRBD1 as a possible D gene (6 bases). The CDR3 totals 13 residues. Trimming removed 7 bases at V and 7 bases at J, with 16 bases between. CDR3 DNA sequence: TGTGCCAGCAACTCTGCAGGGGTGAGTGGCTACACCTTC. Translating it yields CASNSAGVSGYTF.

The chain uses TRBV6-5 and TRBJ2-7, with D tentatively TRBD1 (6 bases). This CDR3 is built from 15 residues. The germline V gene has CDR1 MNHEY and CDR2 SVGAGI. V lost 6 bases and J 4 bases, leaving 19 bases between the germline ends. The CDR3 region is CASSGQSPRVYEQYF. CDR3 in DNA: TGTGCCAGCAGCGGACAGTCCCCACGTGTATACGAGCAGTACTTC.